What follows are 7 T cell receptor beta chains derived from one specimen sequenced in a study of OX40 agonist ivuxolimab in advanced cancers. TCRdb's table, derived via immunoSEQ multiplex PCR, lists solely in-frame clones and lacks some. The repertoire holds over 20,000 clones, 80% to 90% seen once, with less than 20% in the top ten. Here the sequenced sample was CD4+ or CD8+ T cells sorted from blood, taken in a trial of the OX40 agonist ivuxolimab. The receptors were sampled from an adult with an advanced solid tumor such as melanoma, head and neck, liver or kidney cancer.

This sequence joins TRBV6-5 and TRBJ1-2; D gene uncertain. Trimming cost V 5 bases and J 4 bases, with 14 bases left between them. The CDR3 is 14 residues long. Per germline, CDR1 MNHEY and CDR2 SVGAGI. The CDR3 DNA reads as TGTGCCAGCAGTCCGGGGATCGGGCCCTATGGCTACACCTTC. Its protein is CASSPGIGPYGYTF.

This clone was seen once. V and J are TRBV4-3 and TRBJ1-5; no clear D gene. The CDR3 extends over 17 amino acids. The V end was cut by 0 bases, the J end by 4 bases, with 16 bases between. Germline CDR1 LGHNA, CDR2 YSLEER. The CDR3 DNA reads as TGCGCCAGCAGCCAAGAGAGTGCGGCAGGCTCTAATCAGCCCCAGCATTTT. Protein product: CASSQESAAGSNQPQHF.

The rearrangement joins TRBV5-8 to TRBJ2-7; D unclear. In germline, CDR1 is SGHTS, CDR2 YDEGEE. Trimming removed 4 bases at V and 10 bases at J, with 18 bases between. The CDR3 has 13 amino acids. The CDR3 sequence is CASSPGPEPVQYF. CDR3 bases: TGTGCCAGCAGCCCCGGGCCGGAGCCTGTTCAGTACTTC.

The V and J genes are TRBV5-1 and TRBJ2-1; 7 positions match TRBD2. Germline loops: CDR1 SGHRS, CDR2 YFSETQ. Losses at the gene ends were 0 bases for V and 4 bases for J; bases not matched to a gene: 7. The CDR3 runs 16 residues. The chain's CDR3 is CASSLVRRTSYNEQFF. The CDR3 DNA is TGCGCCAGCAGCTTGGTTCGCCGGACTAGTTACAATGAGCAGTTCTTC.

The rearrangement uses TRBV29-1 and TRBJ1-4; possible D gene TRBD1, 5 bases. Between the trimmed V and J ends, which lost 4 bases and 3 bases, there was a span of 15 bases. The length of the CDR3 is 15 residues. The germline CDR1 and CDR2 sequences are SQVTM and ANQGSEA. CDR3 DNA sequence: TGCAGCGTTGTAAGGGGATGGGGATCTAATGAAAAACTGTTTTTT. Its protein is CSVVRGWGSNEKLFF. Full variable domain (missing parts from reference TRBV29-1 and TRBJ1-4): SAVISQKPSRDICQRGTSLTIQCQVDSQVTMMFWYRQQPGQSLTLIATANQGSEATYESGFVIDKFPISRPNLTFSTLTVSNMSPEDSSIYLCSVVRGWGSNEKLFFGSGTQLSVL.

This chain joins TRBV11-1 and TRBJ2-7; D call uncertain. CDR1 and CDR2 (germline): SGHAT, FQDESV (reference sequence). Trimming left V 5 bases short and J 1 base short, with 12 bases between. The CDR3 loop spans 14 amino acids. The CDR3: CASSPRAFSYEQYF. Here the CDR3 DNA reads TGTGCCAGCAGCCCCCGGGCCTTTTCCTACGAGCAGTACTTC. The variable domain in full, completed from reference TRBV11-1 and TRBJ2-7, reads EAEVAQSPRYKITEKSQAVAFWCDPISGHATLYWYRQILGQGPELLVQFQDESVVDDSQLPKDRFSAERLKGVDSTLKIQPAELGDSAMYLCASSPRAFSYEQYFGPGTRLTVT.

The chain joins TRBV4-3 to TRBJ2-2; TRBD2 matches at 9 bases. Trimming at V came to 4 bases and at J to 5 bases, leaving 11 bases not matched to a gene. The CDR3 consists of 17 residues. Germline CDR1 reads LGHNA; CDR2 reads YSLEER. CDR3 nucleotide sequence: TGCGCCAGCAGCCTATCTCGCGGGAGGGGCATAACCGGGGAGCTGTTTTTT. This encodes CASSLSRGRGITGELFF.